The 17 T cell receptor beta chains listed next were all sequenced from one sample in a study of T cells after yellow fever vaccination. TCRdb re-derived calls from the 5' RACE reads in MiXCR, one entry per CDR3 protein. This table holds 250,000 or so distinct CDR3 sequences, approximately 3.6% found once. The material sequenced was PBMCs, taken 15 days after the yellow fever booster vaccination. These receptors all stem from a man between 18 and 35 years old who received the YFV17D yellow fever vaccine.

In regard to this clonotype: A much larger clone differs by one base, so this may be a read error. The chain is built from TRBV12-3 or TRBV12-4 and TRBJ2-7; tentatively, D is TRBD1 or TRBD2 (5 bases each). The CDR3 is 15 amino acids. CDR3 protein: CASRGTGTVTYEEYF. The CDR3 DNA reads as TGTGCCAGCAGAGGGACCGGGACGGTGACCTACGAGGAGTACTTC.

This clonotype was counted many times. V usage is TRBV7-3 and J usage is TRBJ2-2; 7 bases agree with TRBD2. The trim removed 4 bases at V and 6 bases at J, leaving 11 bases unmatched. Per germline, CDR1 SGHTA and CDR2 FQGTGA. The CDR3 covers 16 residues. The CDR3 DNA reads as TGTGCCAGCAGCTCCCCCTCGGGGGGAGGAGCCGGGGAGCTGTTTTTT. The encoded protein is CASSSPSGGGAGELFF.

This clonotype occurred many times. The chain couples TRBV7-2 to TRBJ2-3; TRBD2 agrees at 8 bases. The CDR3 sequence is 16 residues long. Germline lookup yields CDR1 SGHTA and CDR2 FQGNSA. V was pared by 5 bases and J by 3 bases, with 10 bases of the junction left unmatched. The CDR3 bases are TGTGCCAGCAGCCCCTTAAAAGCGGGGGTTACAGATACGCAGTATTTT. The encoded protein is CASSPLKAGVTDTQYF.

The DNA of the CDR3 is TGCGCCAGCTTTCGGGCCTCATATAATTCACCCCTCCACTTT. Its protein product is CASFRASYNSPLHF. This chain uses TRBV10-1 with TRBJ1-6, with D hard to call. The CDR3 is 14 residues long. The germline CDR1 and CDR2 sequences are WNHNN and SYGVQD (reference sequence). The germline V and J ends were trimmed by 8 bases and 4 bases, with 12 bases remaining between them.

This clonotype was found many times. The J gene is TRBJ2-6, the V gene TRBV30; D unclear. The CDR3 spans 17 residues. CDR1 is GTSNPN and CDR2 is SVGIG in the germline V gene (reference sequence). Trimming left V 1 base short and J 0 bases short, with 13 bases between. The CDR3, as DNA: TGTGCCTGGAGTGAGTCCTTAATTACCTCTGGGGCCAACGTCCTGACTTTC. Protein sequence: CAWSESLITSGANVLTF.

The rearrangement links TRBV20-1 to TRBJ2-3; possible D gene TRBD2, 5 bases. The V and J ends lost 3 bases and 1 base respectively, with 11 bases between them. From germline, CDR1 is DFQATT and CDR2 SNEGSKA (reference sequence). The CDR3 is 14 amino acids. CDR3 DNA: TGCAGTGCTAGTGATAGCGCCGGCACAGATACGCAGTATTTT. Translating it yields CSASDSAGTDTQYF.

This clonotype was seen repeatedly, ten times or more. CDR3 nucleotides: TGTGCCAGCAGCTTAGCAATTGCAGGATATGAAAAACTGTTTTTT. Translation: CASSLAIAGYEKLFF. The gene calls are TRBV7-9 and TRBJ1-4; no firm D call. The CDR3 extends over 15 amino acids. Germline V gene lookup returns CDR1 SEHNR and CDR2 FQNEAQ (reference sequence). Between the trimmed V and J ends, which lost 0 bases and 6 bases, there was a span of 11 bases.

This clonotype occurred many times. This chain links TRBV15 with TRBJ1-2; no definite D call. V lost 0 bases and J lost 5, with 7 bases in between. Germline-derived CDR1 and CDR2 are LNHNV and YYDKDF (reference sequence). CDR3 length: 13 residues. The CDR3 region is CATSRDVGYGYTF. In DNA, the CDR3 is TGTGCCACCAGCAGAGATGTGGGGTATGGCTACACCTTC. Complete variable domain (other parts from reference TRBV15 and TRBJ1-2): DAMVIQNPRYQVTQFGKPVTLSCSQTLNHNVMYWYQQKSSQAPKLLFHYYDKDFNNEADTPDNFQSRRPNTSFCFLDIRSPGLGDTAMYLCATSRDVGYGYTFGSGTRLTVV.

Ten or more counts support this clonotype. The chain links TRBV7-2 to TRBJ1-2; perhaps TRBD1 as D (6 bases). Per germline, CDR1 SGHTA and CDR2 FQGNSA. The CDR3 is 14 amino acids. The V end lost 5 bases, the J end lost 8 bases, and 18 bases lay between the germline ends. In DNA form, the CDR3 reads TGTGCCAGCAGCCCCGACGCAGGGGTGAGGGGCTACACCTTC. Translating it yields CASSPDAGVRGYTF.

This clonotype was recorded many times. The chain carries TRBV30 and TRBJ2-7; a weak D match, TRBD1 (6 bases). The V end was cut by 2 bases, the J end by 3 bases, with 20 bases between. Germline V gene lookup returns CDR1 GTSNPN and CDR2 SVGIG (reference sequence). The CDR3 totals 16 residues. The DNA for the CDR3 is TGTGCCTGGAGTAGGGGGTCTGAAGATTTGGGCTACGAGCAGTACTTC. It is translated as CAWSRGSEDLGYEQYF.

This clonotype occurred many times. This chain connects TRBV10-3 to TRBJ2-2, with 11 bases lining up with TRBD2. Per the germline V gene, CDR1 is ENHRY and CDR2 is SYGVKD. V was pared by 6 bases and J by 9 bases, with 6 bases of the junction left unmatched. CDR3 length: 14 residues. CDR3: CAISGGLADRELFF. The CDR3 nucleotides are TGTGCCATCAGCGGGGGACTAGCGGATCGGGAGCTGTTTTTT.

The V gene is TRBV27, the J gene TRBJ1-2; D may be TRBD1 (6 bases). CDR1 and CDR2 from the germline V gene are MNHEY and SMNVEV (reference sequence). The CDR3 has 17 residues. Trimming left V 5 bases short and J 0 bases short, with 19 bases between. The CDR3 here is CASSITGTTLANYGYTF. The CDR3 DNA reads TGTGCCAGCAGTATAACAGGGACAACCTTAGCTAACTATGGCTACACCTTC.

V usage is TRBV6-5 and J usage is TRBJ2-7; possibly TRBD2 for D (5 bases). The CDR3 contains 13 residues. With 5 bases removed from V and 3 bases from J, the gap between germline ends came to 11 bases. Germline V CDR1 and CDR2: MNHEY, SVGAGI. CDR3 protein: CASSTDEGYEQYV. The CDR3 DNA is TGTGCCAGCAGTACCGATGAGGGCTACGAGCAGTACGTC.

At least ten counts were recorded for this clonotype. The J gene is TRBJ2-5, the V gene TRBV24-1; 11 bases are shared with TRBD2. CDR3 length equals 15 residues. Germline loops: CDR1 KGHDR, CDR2 SFDVKD. J gave up 5 bases and V 3 bases, and 4 bases lay outside the gene matches. The CDR3 sequence is CATSDPRTSGETQYF. CDR3 in DNA: TGTGCCACCAGTGATCCCCGGACTAGCGGGGAGACCCAGTACTTC.

This clonotype was counted ten times or more. V usage is TRBV7-9 and J usage is TRBJ1-4; no firm D call. Germline CDR1 SEHNR, CDR2 FQNEAQ (reference sequence). The V gene lost 4 bases and the J gene lost 0 bases, with 12 bases spanning the gap. The CDR3 loop spans 16 amino acids. CDR3 bases: TGTGCCAGCAGCTCCTTCTACGGCGCAACTAATGAAAAACTGTTTTTT. As protein: CASSSFYGATNEKLFF.

This clonotype was recorded at least ten times. The V call is TRBV28, the J call TRBJ2-5, with D possibly being TRBD2 (6 bases). The ends were cut back, 1 base at V and 1 base at J, with 10 bases in the middle. There are 15 residues in the CDR3. Germline CDR1 and CDR2: MDHEN and SYDVKM. CDR3 DNA: TGTGCCAGCAGTTTATCTGGGGGGAGCCAAGAGACCCAGTACTTC. Protein product: CASSLSGGSQETQYF.

There are many counts of this clonotype. V is TRBV11-2 and J is TRBJ2-5; either TRBD1 or TRBD2 may supply D (6 bases each). The germline V gene has CDR1 SGHAT and CDR2 FQNNGV. The CDR3 consists of 17 residues. V was clipped by 2 bases and J by 6 bases, with 22 bases between them. The CDR3 DNA reads as TGTGCCAGCAGCTTATCGGGTTTCCGGGGGCGCATGAAGACCCAGTACTTC. Translating gives CASSLSGFRGRMKTQYF.